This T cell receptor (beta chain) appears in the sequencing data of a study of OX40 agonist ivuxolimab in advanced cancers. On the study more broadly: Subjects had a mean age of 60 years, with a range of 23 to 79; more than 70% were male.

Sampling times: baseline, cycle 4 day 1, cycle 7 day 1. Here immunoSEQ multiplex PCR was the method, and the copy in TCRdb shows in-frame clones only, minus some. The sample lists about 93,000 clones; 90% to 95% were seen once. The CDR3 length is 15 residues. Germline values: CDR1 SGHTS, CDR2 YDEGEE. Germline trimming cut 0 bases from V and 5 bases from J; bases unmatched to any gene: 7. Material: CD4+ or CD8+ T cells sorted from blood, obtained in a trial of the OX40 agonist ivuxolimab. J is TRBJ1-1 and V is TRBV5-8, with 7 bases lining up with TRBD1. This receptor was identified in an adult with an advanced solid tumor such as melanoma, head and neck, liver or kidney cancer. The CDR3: CASSLGTGSGTEAFF. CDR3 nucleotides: TGTGCCAGCAGCTTGGGGACAGGATCGGGAACTGAAGCTTTCTTT.